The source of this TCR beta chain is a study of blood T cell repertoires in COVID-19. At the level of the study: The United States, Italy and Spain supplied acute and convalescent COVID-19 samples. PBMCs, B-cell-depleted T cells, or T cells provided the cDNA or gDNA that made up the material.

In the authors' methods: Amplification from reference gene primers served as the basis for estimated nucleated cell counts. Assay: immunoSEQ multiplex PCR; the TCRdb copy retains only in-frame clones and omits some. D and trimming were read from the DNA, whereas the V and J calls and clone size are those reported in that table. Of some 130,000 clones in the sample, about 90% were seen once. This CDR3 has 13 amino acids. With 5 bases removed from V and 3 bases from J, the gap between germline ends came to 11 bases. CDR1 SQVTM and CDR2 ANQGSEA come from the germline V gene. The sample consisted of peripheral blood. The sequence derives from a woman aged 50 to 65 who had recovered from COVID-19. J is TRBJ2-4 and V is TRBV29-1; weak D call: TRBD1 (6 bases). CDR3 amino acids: CSVTTGIKNIQYF. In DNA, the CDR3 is TGCAGCGTTACGACAGGCATCAAAAACATTCAGTACTTC.